Given below is one T cell receptor beta chain in context. No antigen is known for it. There are no base qualities to consult, and no much larger clone falls within one base. The time point label for this specimen denotes: blood at routine non-recurrence follow-up after resection. TCR sequencing used whole RNA extracted from tumor and nontumor lung tissue, or from cryopreserved PBMC samples, without cell sorting. Patients were selected for TCR sequencing only if sufficient RNA was available from at least two tumor regions. This record comes from a study of spatial heterogeneity in lung cancer (dated 2019 in TCRdb). Context from the whole study: The donors were some 72 patients from the lung TRACERx cohort who had early-stage, untreated non-small cell lung cancer. Follow-up PBMC samples were sequenced whenever available, with the median time to follow-up being around 2 years after resection. Both alpha and beta chains were TCR-sequenced in samples taken at surgery, namely 220 tumor regions, 63 to 70 matched nontumor lung samples and just over 55 PBMC samples. In the raw uncorrected reads, each unique combination of TCR and UMI appeared on average more than ten times. Beta-chain transcripts were consistently detected in greater numbers than alpha-chain transcripts, which likely reflects a higher abundance of beta-chain transcripts. The study linked features of the TCR repertoire to counts of nonsynonymous mutations, which were determined by whole-exome sequencing of tumor tissue. In non-small cell lung cancer, the study quantitatively compared TCR alpha and beta repertoires across several tumor regions, matched nontumor lung, and blood. Results and caveats for the whole study, not just this receptor: Additional single-cell paired TCR alpha and beta sequencing was considered necessary to confirm, at a functional level, the hypothesis that regional TCRs recognize regional mutations. Ubiquitous expanded tumor TCRs were detected in blood more often at tumor resection than at routine follow-up. Comparisons of baseline and follow-up blood repertoires included only 15 or so patients.

Library preparation used 5' RACE. TCRdb lists the instrument as NextSeq 500. In the TCR library protocol, a unique molecular identifier was attached to each TCR cDNA molecule so that PCR and sequencing errors could be corrected. Per the source publication's procedure: Decombinator tools were used for TCR identification, UMI-based error correction and CDR3 extraction. Expanded TCRs were defined as those above a frequency of 2 per 1,000, corresponding to the top 1% of the tumor frequency distribution. Renyi diversity was computed with the R vegan package after each repertoire had been subsampled 100 times to 5,000 TCRs. CDR3 similarity networks were built from amino acid triplet string-kernel similarity, connecting CDR3s with pairwise similarity above 0.82. TCRdb itself trimmed the public reads at Q25 with fastp, ran MiXCR and retained productive beta chains. Rows with one shared CDR3 protein collapse into an entry with the most common genes and DNA. These V and J calls are TCRdb output, not the study's own analysis. The table for this sample lists 110,000 or so distinct CDR3 sequences; 10% to 12% of them were counted only once. The ten largest clones take up more than 20% of the sample.

This specimen consisted of PBMCs, obtained at follow-up. The TCR originated in a female donor with early-stage non-small cell lung cancer.

This receptor has the CDR3 CASTRQGNTGELFF. The base sequence is TGTGCCAGCACCCGACAGGGTAACACCGGGGAGCTGTTTTTT. The chain employs TRBV2 and TRBJ2-2; TRBD1 aligns with 7 central bases. The V end gives up 7 bases and the J end 2 bases, leaving 4 bases in the junction not matched to a gene. The CDR3 goes from the cysteine to the phenylalanine over 14 residues. The retained sequence is limited to the CDR3, 42 bases, with the frame set at the first base. Per the germline V gene, SNHLY is the CDR1 and FYNNEI is the CDR2.